These 31 T cell receptor beta chains share one sample of origin, sequenced in a study of CD8 T cells in ankylosing spondylitis. TCRdb re-analysed the 5' RACE reads in MiXCR, keeping a single row per CDR3 protein. The sample yields around 32,000 distinct CDR3 sequences, 7.2% seen once. Sequencing used blood, either unsorted or a sorted T cell fraction (not recorded which). These receptors were collected from a male donor with ankylosing spondylitis or in good health (not recorded which).

The rearrangement links TRBV13 to TRBJ2-7; D may be TRBD1 (6 bases). Trimming removed 2 bases from V and 0 bases from J, with 11 bases in between. CDR1 PRHDT and CDR2 FYEKMQ come from the germline V gene (reference sequence). This CDR3 has 15 residues. As DNA, the CDR3 is TGTGCCAGCAGCTTAACTGGACAGAGCTCCTACGAGCAGTACTTC. Translated, it gives CASSLTGQSSYEQYF.

The J gene is TRBJ2-1, the V gene TRBV2, with 10 bases matching TRBD2. This CDR3 spans 17 amino acids. Germline V gene lookup returns CDR1 SNHLY and CDR2 FYNNEI. V gave up 3 bases and J gave up 2 bases; unmatched junction bases: 7. Here the CDR3 reads CASSDSELAGTYNEQFF. The CDR3 bases are TGTGCCAGCAGTGACTCCGAACTAGCGGGGACCTACAATGAGCAGTTCTTC. Complete variable domain (other parts from reference TRBV2 and TRBJ2-1): EPEVTQTPSHQVTQMGQEVILRCVPISNHLYFYWYRQILGQKVEFLVSFYNNEISEKSEIFDDQFSVERPDGSNFTLKIRSTKLEDSAMYFCASSDSELAGTYNEQFFGPGTRLTVL.

This clonotype occurred many times. This rearrangement joins TRBV12-3 or TRBV12-4 to TRBJ2-7; 10 bases are a match to TRBD1. The CDR3 runs 14 residues. V lost 8 bases and J lost 2; bases outside the gene matches: 6. The CDR3 sequence: CASGTGTGAYEQYF. CDR3 sequence (DNA): TGTGCCAGCGGAACCGGGACAGGGGCCTACGAGCAGTACTTC.

This clonotype has at least ten counts. J is TRBJ2-7 and V is TRBV5-4; D gene unclear. Germline V CDR1 and CDR2: SGHNT, YYREEE (reference sequence). Trimming shortened V by 3 bases and J by 2 bases, and 9 bases separated the two germline ends. CDR3 length equals 13 residues. CDR3 DNA sequence: TGTGCCAGCAGCTCGACACCCACCTACGAGCAGTACTTC. It translates to CASSSTPTYEQYF.

This clonotype appeared many times. The V gene is TRBV19, the J gene TRBJ2-7; maybe TRBD2 (5 bases). V was shortened by 10 bases and J by 0 bases, with 13 bases between the two germline ends. The germline gives CDR1 LNHDA, CDR2 SQIVND (reference sequence). This CDR3 has 13 amino acids. This CDR3 is CATVPGFSYEQYF. The CDR3 DNA sequence: TGTGCCACCGTGCCGGGATTCTCCTACGAGCAGTACTTC.

This clonotype was detected ten times or more. The chain is built from TRBV7-8 and TRBJ1-6, with no clear D. The CDR3 covers 14 residues. Germline-derived CDR1 and CDR2 are SGHVS and FQNEAQ. With 1 base removed from V and 9 bases from J, the gap between germline ends came to 10 bases. The CDR3 region is CASSLGFTGSPLHF. CDR3 nucleotides: TGTGCCAGCAGCTTAGGTTTCACCGGTTCACCCCTCCACTTT.

This clonotype was seen ten or more times. V and J are TRBV20-1 and TRBJ2-1, with D possibly called TRBD1 or TRBD2 (5 bases each). Germline CDR1 reads DFQATT; CDR2 reads SNEGSKA (reference sequence). Trimming pared 6 bases from V and 10 bases from J, leaving 22 bases between. This CDR3 has 14 amino acids. In DNA form, the CDR3 reads TGCAGTGCCCCCCGGTTGGGTAGGGACGGCGAGCAGTTCTTC. It encodes CSAPRLGRDGEQFF.

This clonotype was picked up many times. The chain combines TRBV27 with TRBJ2-1, with TRBD2 matching over 7 bases. The CDR3 sequence is 13 residues long. Germline V CDR1 and CDR2: MNHEY, SMNVEV (reference sequence). With 7 bases clipped from V and 6 bases from J, the junction kept 6 bases outside the gene matches. DNA of the CDR3: TGTGCCAGCATGGTGCGGGGGATCAATGAGCAGTTCTTC. It encodes CASMVRGINEQFF.

This clonotype was recorded many times. CDR3 nucleotides: TGCAGTGCCAGACGGGGCGGAAACCAAGAGACCCAGTACTTC. It specifies CSARRGGNQETQYF. V is TRBV20-1 and J is TRBJ2-5; D is perhaps TRBD1 or TRBD2 (5 bases each). The V gene's germline CDR1 is DFQATT and CDR2 SNEGSKA (reference sequence). The germline V and J ends were trimmed by 6 bases and 0 bases, with 14 bases remaining between them. CDR3 size: 14 residues.

V usage is TRBV7-8 and J usage is TRBJ2-7; the D gene could be TRBD1 or TRBD2 (5 bases each). The CDR3 consists of 14 residues. V lost 5 bases to trimming and J lost 0 bases, with 11 bases between them. The germline V gene encodes CDR1 SGHVS and CDR2 FQNEAQ. The CDR3 region has the DNA TGTGCCAGCAGCCACCGGGACGACTCCTACGAGCAGTACTTC. Protein sequence: CASSHRDDSYEQYF.

This clonotype was observed at least ten times. The J gene is TRBJ1-5, the V gene TRBV12-5, with 10 bases lining up with TRBD1. Germline V lookup: CDR1 LGHNT, CDR2 FRNRAP. V shed 0 bases, J shed 6 bases, and the junction held 8 bases outside the gene matches. The CDR3 sequence is 17 residues long. CDR3 protein: CASGLVGSTGGGQPQHF. The CDR3 DNA reads TGTGCTAGTGGTTTGGTCGGTTCGACAGGGGGCGGTCAGCCCCAGCATTTT.

This clonotype appeared many times. CDR3 DNA: TGTGCCAGCAGGGGAGACCTCTACGAGCAGTACTTC. Translation: CASRGDLYEQYF. The chain is built from TRBV12-3 or TRBV12-4 and TRBJ2-7, with D perhaps matching TRBD2 (5 bases). V was shortened by 6 bases and J by 3 bases, with 9 bases between the two germline ends. This CDR3 spans 12 amino acids.

This clonotype was found many times. The CDR3: CASSPTNDYYNEQFF. The CDR3 DNA follows: TGTGCCAGCAGCCCGACAAACGACTACTACAATGAGCAGTTCTTC. V usage is TRBV27 and J usage is TRBJ2-1, with a weak D call TRBD2 (5 bases). The CDR3 contains 15 residues. Trimming shortened V by 6 bases and J by 3 bases, and 15 bases separated the two germline ends. Germline-derived CDR1 and CDR2 are MNHEY and SMNVEV (reference sequence).

This clonotype was counted many times. V is TRBV11-2 and J is TRBJ2-5; D is unresolved. This CDR3 is built from 13 residues. Germline CDR1 and CDR2: SGHAT and FQNNGV. V was trimmed by 6 bases and J by 1 base, leaving 9 bases between them. This CDR3 reads CASRLNIQETQYF. The CDR3 DNA sequence: TGTGCCAGCAGGTTAAATATCCAAGAGACCCAGTACTTC.

The CDR3 sequence is CASSAGRFSGNTIYF. CDR3 in DNA: TGTGCCAGCAGCGCGGGCAGGTTCTCTGGAAACACCATATATTTT. V is TRBV7-2 and J is TRBJ1-3; D is unclear. The CDR3 has 15 amino acids. Trimming took 5 bases from V and 0 from J, leaving 11 bases between them. Germline CDR1 is SGHTA and CDR2 is FQGNSA.

This sequence joins TRBV29-1 and TRBJ2-7; TRBD2 aligns across 10 bases. J was trimmed by 9 bases and V by 4 bases; bases with no gene match: 12. The CDR3 totals 14 residues. Germline V gene sequence: CDR1 SQVTM, CDR2 ANQGSEA. DNA for the CDR3: TGCAGCGTTGTCTCTGCTAGCGGGAGCAGAAGGCAGTACTTC. Amino acids: CSVVSASGSRRQYF.

This clonotype was recorded at least ten times. At one of its ends the junction is not consistent with the germline gene, which may arise from a read error. The chain recombines TRBV28 with TRBJ2-2, with 8 bases matching TRBD2. There are 15 residues in the CDR3. Germline V gene sequence: CDR1 MDHEN, CDR2 SYDVKM. The CDR3 sequence: CAGRSGGLDTGELFF. As DNA, the CDR3 is TGTGCCGGCAGATCGGGGGGGCTGGACACCGGGGAGCTGTTTTTT.

In its sample, this clonotype was seen many times. This chain joins TRBV18 and TRBJ1-6; the D is unclear. V was shortened by 6 bases and J by 10 bases, with 13 bases between the two germline ends. Germline V gives CDR1 KGHSH, CDR2 LQKENI. The CDR3 extends over 13 amino acids. The CDR3 region is CASSQETGSPLHF. The DNA for the CDR3 is TGTGCCAGCTCCCAAGAGACCGGCTCACCCCTCCACTTT.

J is TRBJ2-4 and V is TRBV5-2; the table's D gene call, TRBD2, was not cross checked with the DNA. TRBV5-2 is flagged as a pseudogene. CDR3 size: 13 residues. In nucleotides, the CDR3 is TGTGCCATGGGCCGCGGGAGGGCGGGCATTCAGTACTTC. This gives the protein CAMGRGRAGIQYF.

In this sample, this clonotype turned up many times. This chain connects TRBV29-1 to TRBJ2-1, with 7 nucleotides matching TRBD2. Germline CDR1 reads SQVTM; CDR2 reads ANQGSEA. The CDR3 sequence is 14 residues long. With V trimmed by 3 bases and J by 4 bases, 6 bases remained unmatched. CDR3 bases: TGCAGCGTTGACAGCCAGCGGGGTTACAATGAGCAGTTCTTC. This codes for CSVDSQRGYNEQFF.

For this clonotype: This could be a read error, since a much larger clone is one nucleotide away. The genes are TRBV7-8 and TRBJ1-1; D not resolved. The germline V gene has CDR1 SGHVS and CDR2 FQNEAQ. This CDR3 has 14 amino acids. V lost 1 base, J lost 11 bases, and 17 bases lay in between. CDR3 DNA: TGTGCCAGCAGCTTAGGGAGGTCTAGGACCGGGGCTTTCTTT. The encoded protein is CASSLGRSRTGAFF.

This clonotype has ten or more counts. The chain uses TRBV5-1 and TRBJ2-1; 9 nucleotides line up with TRBD2. With 2 bases clipped from V and 1 base from J, the junction kept 7 bases outside the gene matches. CDR3 size: 17 residues. Per the germline V gene, CDR1 is SGHRS and CDR2 is YFSETQ. The CDR3: CASSLLAGLPSYNEQFF. CDR3 sequence (DNA): TGCGCCAGCAGCTTACTAGCGGGCCTTCCTTCCTACAATGAGCAGTTCTTC.

This clonotype was found many times. This rearrangement joins TRBV5-6 to TRBJ2-5; TRBD2 matches at 8 bases. The CDR3 totals 17 residues. Germline CDR1 and CDR2: SGHDT and YYEEEE. J lost 2 bases, V lost 0 bases, and 9 bases had no gene match. Here the CDR3 reads CASSLVTSGGGQETQYF. Written as DNA, the CDR3 is TGTGCCAGCAGCTTGGTTACTAGCGGAGGGGGGCAAGAGACCCAGTACTTC. The full variable domain, with the rest looked up from reference TRBV5-6 and TRBJ2-5, is DAGVTQSPTHLIKTRGQQVTLRCSPKSGHDTVSWYQQALGQGPQFIFQYYEEEERQRGNFPDRFSGHQFPNYSSELNVNALLLGDSALYLCASSLVTSGGGQETQYFGPGTRLLVL.

This clonotype occurred many times. The chain carries TRBV23-1 and TRBJ2-3; 12 bases fit TRBD2. TRBV23-1 is noted as an ORF with a role that remains uncertain. The CDR3 has 18 amino acids. V shed 3 bases, J shed 4 bases, and the junction held 11 bases outside the gene matches. CDR3 in DNA: TGCGCCAGCAGTCATAACGGAGGTCTAGCGGGAGGGTCAGATACGCAGTATTTT. Its translation: CASSHNGGLAGGSDTQYF.

This clonotype was seen many times. The CDR3 DNA reads as TGTGCCAGCAGCTTAGCGGGTCAAGGCGAGCAGTACTTC. As protein: CASSLAGQGEQYF. This chain joins TRBV7-8 and TRBJ2-7; D is unresolved. Germline CDR1 SGHVS, CDR2 FQNEAQ. Trimming shortened V by 0 bases and J by 6 bases, and 9 bases separated the two germline ends. This CDR3 is 13 amino acids long.

This rearrangement joins TRBV7-2 to TRBJ2-3; D may correspond to TRBD1 or TRBD2 (5 bases each). Trimming left V 8 bases short and J 0 bases short, with 9 bases between. The CDR3 has 13 residues. Germline V gene lookup returns CDR1 SGHTA and CDR2 FQGNSA. The CDR3 protein is CASGGDSTDTQYF. CDR3 DNA: TGTGCCAGCGGGGGAGATAGCACAGATACGCAGTATTTT.

In this sample, this clonotype turned up many times. The V call is TRBV5-1, the J call TRBJ2-1, with TRBD2 identical over 15 bases. The CDR3 is 15 residues long. V was clipped by 4 bases and J by 9 bases; unmatched bases: 5. Germline CDR1 is SGHRS and CDR2 is YFSETQ. The CDR3: CASSTGLAGGLEQFF. CDR3 DNA: TGCGCCAGCAGCACGGGACTAGCGGGAGGTCTTGAGCAGTTCTTC.

This clonotype is labeled as medium-sized. This chain joins TRBV5-1 and TRBJ2-3; D is perhaps TRBD2 (5 bases). Germline V lookup: CDR1 SGHRS, CDR2 YFSETQ. V was trimmed by 3 bases and J by 2 bases, leaving 10 bases between them. The CDR3 sequence is 14 residues long. The CDR3 DNA sequence: TGCGCCAGCAGCTGGAAGGACTTCACAGATACGCAGTATTTT. It yields the protein CASSWKDFTDTQYF.

The CDR3 here is CASSGVFSHYTF. Here the CDR3 DNA reads TGTGCCAGCAGTGGGGTCTTCTCCCACTACACCTTC. This rearrangement joins TRBV25-1 to TRBJ1-2; D unresolved. The germline V gene encodes CDR1 MGHDK and CDR2 SYGVNS. The CDR3 spans 12 residues. Trimming removed 4 bases at V and 10 bases at J, with 13 bases between.

This sequence joins TRBV7-2 and TRBJ2-1, with D maybe TRBD1 (6 bases). CDR1 and CDR2 from the germline V gene are SGHTA and FQGNSA. The CDR3 loop spans 14 amino acids. With 2 bases removed from V and 9 bases from J, the gap between germline ends came to 14 bases. CDR3 in DNA: TGTGCCAGCAGCTTATCCCGACAGGACGGTGAGCAGTTCTTC. Protein sequence: CASSLSRQDGEQFF. Together with reference TRBV7-2 and TRBJ2-1, the CDR3 gives the full variable domain: GAGVSQSPSNKVTEKGKDVELRCDPISGHTALYWYRQSLGQGLEFLIYFQGNSAPDKSGLPSDRFSAERTGGSVSTLTIQRTQQEDSAVYLCASSLSRQDGEQFFGPGTRLTVL.

This clonotype was observed at least ten times. The DNA of the CDR3 is TGTGCCAGCAGTTTTCCGGCTAGCGCTTACAATGAGCAGTTCTTC. Translation gives CASSFPASAYNEQFF. The gene calls are TRBV12-3 or TRBV12-4 and TRBJ2-1; D possibly corresponds to TRBD2 (6 bases). CDR3 length: 15 amino acids. V was pared by 3 bases and J by 4 bases, with 13 bases between.